This TCR beta chain was obtained from a study of somatic mutations in cytotoxic T cells in rheumatoid arthritis (dated by TCRdb to about 2017). About the investigation overall: Before any treatment started and right after they were diagnosed, patients gave peripheral blood samples (around 30 ml EDTA). Patient and control groups had essentially identical median ages. TCRB deep sequencing covered approximately 64 patients with rheumatoid arthritis along with some 22 healthy controls. The study asked whether expanded CD8+ T-cell clones in newly diagnosed, untreated rheumatoid arthritis carry somatic mutations, and used TCRB deep sequencing to characterize clonality. Some V beta antibody-stained T-cell populations were flow-sorted on a FACSAria II or Sony SH800 at nearly 100% purity, and sorted V beta1+ cells also underwent TCRB sequencing. General findings and caveats noted by the study authors: CD8+ T-cell clonality in rheumatoid arthritis patients was not significantly different from that in age-matched healthy controls. No adjustment for multiple comparisons was made for the slight TRBV07 underrepresentation in patients. In 8 out of 65 patients, more than 20% of CD8+ cells belonged to the largest CD8+ clone, while several identical CD8+ TCRB sequences were shared between blood and synovial fluid. Viral specificity could not be ruled out by absence from virus-specific databases, and the antigen targets of the expanded CD8+ clones remained unknown. CD8+ clonality increased with age in patients (Spearman r ~ 0.5) but not in healthy controls.

Here V drops 5 bases and J drops 2 bases, and the junction holds 1 base not matched to any gene. The CDR3 contains 14 residues, cysteine and phenylalanine counted. Only the CDR3 portion is preserved as DNA: 42 bases, with reading frame beginning at the first base. The germline V gene encodes CDR1 SGHVS and CDR2 FNYEAQ. With respect to this clone: This clone's antigen is unknown. There are no base qualities to consult, and no much larger clone falls within one base.

CD4+ and CD8+ cells were isolated by positive magnetic bead selection on an AutoMACS, and purity was checked by flow cytometry. After a first flow cytometry screen using a TCR V beta antibody panel, clonal expansions were characterized through TCRB deep sequencing of sorted CD8+ fractions. Peripheral blood mononuclear cells were obtained using density gradient separation with Ficoll-Paque PLUS. Nucleospin Tissue or Tissue XS kits were used to extract DNA from CD4-enriched, CD8-enriched or PBMC samples, and a Qubit 2.0 fluorometer was used for quantification. Sequencing of TCRB CDR3 was done on genomic DNA with the immunoSEQ assay. As for how the authors treated the data: Only a few patient CD8+ clones larger than 1% matched published virus-specific TCRB sequences when compared against them. Nothing other than productive TCRB rearrangements was included in the analyses. Clonality was expressed as a Shannon entropy-based productive clonality index, with each clone defined by a unique TCRB CDR3 sequence. The template counts of each clone relative to the total templates per sample were used to calculate repertoire overlap between two samples. V-gene usage measured by flow cytometry correlated with TCRB sequencing V-gene usage, with a Spearman r of around 0.62. The table was pulled from immuneACCESS by TCRdb, which kept in-frame rearrangements only. Such tables lose some clones; where checked, under half of the loss comes from unresolved V genes, and the rest has no known cause. The V and J calls and clone size were taken over from that table, and D and trimming were inferred from the DNA. This sample lists some 9,600 clones; 85% to 95% were detected once. Approximately 13% of the sample rests with the top ten.

The chain uses TRBV7-6 and TRBJ1-5, and 9 junction bases match TRBD1. The material sequenced was CD8+ T cells sorted from blood. The receptor's source is a young woman with rheumatoid arthritis. The CDR3 loop reads CASSRTGGNQPQHF. In nucleotide form, the sequence is TGTGCCAGCAGCCGGACAGGGGGCAATCAGCCCCAGCATTTT.